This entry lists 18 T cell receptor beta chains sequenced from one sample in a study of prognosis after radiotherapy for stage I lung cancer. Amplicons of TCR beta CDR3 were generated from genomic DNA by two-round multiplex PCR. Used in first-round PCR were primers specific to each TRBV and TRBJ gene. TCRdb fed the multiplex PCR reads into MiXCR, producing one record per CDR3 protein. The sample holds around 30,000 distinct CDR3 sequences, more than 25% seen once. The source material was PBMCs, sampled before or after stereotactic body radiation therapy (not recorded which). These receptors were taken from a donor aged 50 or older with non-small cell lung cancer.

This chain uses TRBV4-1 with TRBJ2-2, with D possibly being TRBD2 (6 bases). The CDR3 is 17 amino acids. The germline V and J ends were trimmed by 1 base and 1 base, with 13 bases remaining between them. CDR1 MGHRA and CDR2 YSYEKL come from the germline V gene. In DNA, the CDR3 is TGCGCCAGCAGCCAAGTCTCCGCCGGGGGGAACACCGGGGAGCTGTTTTTT. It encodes CASSQVSAGGNTGELFF.

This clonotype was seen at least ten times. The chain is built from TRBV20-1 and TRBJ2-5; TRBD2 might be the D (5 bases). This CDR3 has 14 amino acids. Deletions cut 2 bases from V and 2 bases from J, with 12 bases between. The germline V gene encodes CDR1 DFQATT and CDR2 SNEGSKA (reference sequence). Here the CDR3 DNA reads TGCAGTGCTAGACCGGGATCGGGGCAAGAGACCCAGTACTTC. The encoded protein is CSARPGSGQETQYF.

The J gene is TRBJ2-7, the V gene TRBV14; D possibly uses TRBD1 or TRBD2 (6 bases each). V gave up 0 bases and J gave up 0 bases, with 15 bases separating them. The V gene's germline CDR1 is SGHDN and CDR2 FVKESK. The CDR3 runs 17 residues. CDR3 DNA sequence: TGTGCCAGCAGCCAAGATCTGAGGGGGGCAGGCTCCTACGAGCAGTACTTC. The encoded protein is CASSQDLRGAGSYEQYF. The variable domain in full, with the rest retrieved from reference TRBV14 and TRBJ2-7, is EAGVTQFPSHSVIEKGQTVTLRCDPISGHDNLYWYRRVMGKEIKFLLHFVKESKQDESGMPNNRFLAERTGGTYSTLKVQPAELEDSGVYFCASSQDLRGAGSYEQYFGPGTRLTVT.

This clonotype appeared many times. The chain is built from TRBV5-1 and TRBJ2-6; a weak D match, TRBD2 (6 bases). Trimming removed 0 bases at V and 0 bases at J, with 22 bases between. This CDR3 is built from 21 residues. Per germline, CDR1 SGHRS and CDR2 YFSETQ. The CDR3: CASSLAGGLATLSSGANVLTF. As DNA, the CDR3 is TGCGCCAGCAGCTTGGCCGGAGGGCTCGCAACCCTTAGCTCTGGGGCCAACGTCCTGACTTTC.

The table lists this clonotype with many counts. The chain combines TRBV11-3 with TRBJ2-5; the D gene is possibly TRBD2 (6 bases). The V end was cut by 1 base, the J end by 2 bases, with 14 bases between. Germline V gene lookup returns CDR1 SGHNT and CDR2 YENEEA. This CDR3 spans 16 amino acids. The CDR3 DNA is TGTGCCAGCAGCTTAGCAGGACGGGGGAAACAAGAGACCCAGTACTTC. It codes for CASSLAGRGKQETQYF.

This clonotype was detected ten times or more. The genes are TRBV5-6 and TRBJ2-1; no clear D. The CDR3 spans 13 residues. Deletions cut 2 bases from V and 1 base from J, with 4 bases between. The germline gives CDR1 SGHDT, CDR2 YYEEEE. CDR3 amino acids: CASSFWSYNEQFF. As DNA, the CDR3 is TGTGCCAGCAGCTTCTGGTCCTACAATGAGCAGTTCTTC.

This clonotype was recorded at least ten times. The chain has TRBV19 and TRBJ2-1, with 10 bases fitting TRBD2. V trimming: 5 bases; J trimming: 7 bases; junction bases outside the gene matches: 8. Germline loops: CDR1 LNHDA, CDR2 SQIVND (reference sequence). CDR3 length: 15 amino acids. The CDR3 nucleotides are TGTGCCAGTAGTTTCAGCGGGGGGGTTAAGAATGAGCAGTTCTTC. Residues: CASSFSGGVKNEQFF.

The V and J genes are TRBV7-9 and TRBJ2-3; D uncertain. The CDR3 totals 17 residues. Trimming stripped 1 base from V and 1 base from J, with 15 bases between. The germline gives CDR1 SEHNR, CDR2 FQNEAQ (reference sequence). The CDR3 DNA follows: TGTGCCAGCAGCTTAGGCGGCCTAGTTGGACGCACAGATACGCAGTATTTT. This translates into CASSLGGLVGRTDTQYF.

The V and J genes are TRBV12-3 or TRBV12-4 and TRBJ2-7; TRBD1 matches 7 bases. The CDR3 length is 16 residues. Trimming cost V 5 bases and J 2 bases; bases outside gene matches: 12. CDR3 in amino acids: CASSPAGDRDTYEQYF. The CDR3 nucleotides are TGTGCCAGCAGTCCGGCGGGTGACAGGGACACCTACGAGCAGTACTTC.

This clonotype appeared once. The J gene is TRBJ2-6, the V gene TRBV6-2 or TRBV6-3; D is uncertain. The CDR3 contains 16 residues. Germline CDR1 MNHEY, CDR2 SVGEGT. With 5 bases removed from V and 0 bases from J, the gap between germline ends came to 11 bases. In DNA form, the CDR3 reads TGTGCCAGCAGTCTGGCGCCCATCTCTGGGGCCAACGTCCTGACTTTC. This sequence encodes CASSLAPISGANVLTF.

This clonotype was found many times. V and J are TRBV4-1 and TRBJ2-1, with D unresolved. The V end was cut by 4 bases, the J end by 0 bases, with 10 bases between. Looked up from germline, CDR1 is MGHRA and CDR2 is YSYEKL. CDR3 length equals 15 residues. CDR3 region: CASSLTRSSYNEQFF. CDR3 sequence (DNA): TGCGCCAGCAGCCTGACCCGGAGCTCCTACAATGAGCAGTTCTTC.

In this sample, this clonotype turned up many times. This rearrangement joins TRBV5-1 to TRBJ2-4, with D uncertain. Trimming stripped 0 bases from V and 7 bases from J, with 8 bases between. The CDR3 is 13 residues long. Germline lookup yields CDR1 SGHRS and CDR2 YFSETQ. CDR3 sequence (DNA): TGCGCCAGCAGCTTGGAGATCAGCAACATTCAGTACTTC. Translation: CASSLEISNIQYF.

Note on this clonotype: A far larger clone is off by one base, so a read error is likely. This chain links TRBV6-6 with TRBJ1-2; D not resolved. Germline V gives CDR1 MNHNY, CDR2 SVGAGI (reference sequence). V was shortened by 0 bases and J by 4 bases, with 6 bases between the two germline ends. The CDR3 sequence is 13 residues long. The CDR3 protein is CASSYSGAYGYTF. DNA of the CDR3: TGTGCCAGCAGTTACTCGGGTGCCTATGGCTACACCTTC.

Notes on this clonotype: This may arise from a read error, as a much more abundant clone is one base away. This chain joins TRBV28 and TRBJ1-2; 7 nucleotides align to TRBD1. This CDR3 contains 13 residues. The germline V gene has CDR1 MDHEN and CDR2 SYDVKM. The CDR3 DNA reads TGTGCCGGCAGTAAGGGACAGACCTATGGCTACACCTTC. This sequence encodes CAGSKGQTYGYTF.

The CDR3 sequence is CASTLGAPRYEQYF. The DNA for the CDR3 is TGTGCCAGCACCTTGGGGGCGCCTAGGTACGAGCAGTACTTC. The rearrangement uses TRBV27 and TRBJ2-7; possibly TRBD1 for D (6 bases). This CDR3 contains 14 residues. From germline, CDR1 is MNHEY and CDR2 SMNVEV (reference sequence). Trimming took 7 bases from V and 4 from J, leaving 17 bases between them.

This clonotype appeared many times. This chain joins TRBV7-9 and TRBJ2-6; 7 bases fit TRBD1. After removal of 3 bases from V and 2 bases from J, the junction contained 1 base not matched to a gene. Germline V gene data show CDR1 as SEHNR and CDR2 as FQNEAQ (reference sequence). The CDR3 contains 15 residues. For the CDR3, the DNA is TGTGCCAGCAGCTTCCAGGGGGCTGGGGCCAACGTCCTGACTTTC. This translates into CASSFQGAGANVLTF.

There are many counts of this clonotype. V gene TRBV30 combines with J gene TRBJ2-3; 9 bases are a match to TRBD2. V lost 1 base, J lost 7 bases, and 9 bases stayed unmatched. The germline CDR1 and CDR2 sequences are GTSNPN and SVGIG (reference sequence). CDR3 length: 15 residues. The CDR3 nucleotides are TGTGCCTGGAGTGGGAGTCTAGCGGGGCTTTATACGCAGTATTTT. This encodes CAWSGSLAGLYTQYF.

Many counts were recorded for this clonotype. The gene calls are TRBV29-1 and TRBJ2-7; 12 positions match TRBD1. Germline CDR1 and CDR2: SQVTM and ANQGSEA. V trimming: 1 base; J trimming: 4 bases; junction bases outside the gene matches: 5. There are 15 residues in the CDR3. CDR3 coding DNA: TGCAGCGTTGAAGGGGGGACAGGGGGCCTTTACGAGCAGTACTTC. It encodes CSVEGGTGGLYEQYF.